The present T cell receptor (beta chain) was sequenced within a study of T cell responses to AZD1222 COVID-19 vaccine. TCRdb's copy holds only in-frame clones and misses some; the assay was immunoSEQ multiplex PCR. The table has some 130,000 clones, nearly 95% seen once. Germline CDR1 reads SGHRS; CDR2 reads YFSETQ. The V and J ends lost 0 bases and 7 bases, in that order; junction bases with no gene match: 3. The CDR3 has 13 amino acids. The gene calls are TRBV5-1 and TRBJ1-1, with 7 bases lining up with TRBD1. This TCR was recovered from an adult in good health. This specimen was peripheral blood, taken on day 0 of AZD1222 vaccination. CDR3 protein: CASSLGRQGEAFF. In DNA form, the CDR3 reads TGCGCCAGCAGCTTGGGTCGACAGGGTGAAGCTTTCTTT.